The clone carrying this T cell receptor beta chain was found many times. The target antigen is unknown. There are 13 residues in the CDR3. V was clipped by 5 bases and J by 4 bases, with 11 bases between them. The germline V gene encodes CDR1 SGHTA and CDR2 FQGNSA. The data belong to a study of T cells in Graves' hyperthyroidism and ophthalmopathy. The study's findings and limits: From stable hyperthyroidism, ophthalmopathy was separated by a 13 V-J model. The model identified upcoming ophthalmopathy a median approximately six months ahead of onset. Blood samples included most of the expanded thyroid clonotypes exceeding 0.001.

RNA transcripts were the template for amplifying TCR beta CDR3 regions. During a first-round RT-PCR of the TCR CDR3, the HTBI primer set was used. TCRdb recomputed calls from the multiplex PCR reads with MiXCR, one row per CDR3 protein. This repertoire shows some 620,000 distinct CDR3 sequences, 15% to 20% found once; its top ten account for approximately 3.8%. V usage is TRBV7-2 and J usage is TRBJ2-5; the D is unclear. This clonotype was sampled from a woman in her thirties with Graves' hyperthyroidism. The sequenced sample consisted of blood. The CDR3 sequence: CASSPHRGETQYF. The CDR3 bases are TGTGCCAGCAGCCCCCACCGAGGAGAGACCCAGTACTTC.